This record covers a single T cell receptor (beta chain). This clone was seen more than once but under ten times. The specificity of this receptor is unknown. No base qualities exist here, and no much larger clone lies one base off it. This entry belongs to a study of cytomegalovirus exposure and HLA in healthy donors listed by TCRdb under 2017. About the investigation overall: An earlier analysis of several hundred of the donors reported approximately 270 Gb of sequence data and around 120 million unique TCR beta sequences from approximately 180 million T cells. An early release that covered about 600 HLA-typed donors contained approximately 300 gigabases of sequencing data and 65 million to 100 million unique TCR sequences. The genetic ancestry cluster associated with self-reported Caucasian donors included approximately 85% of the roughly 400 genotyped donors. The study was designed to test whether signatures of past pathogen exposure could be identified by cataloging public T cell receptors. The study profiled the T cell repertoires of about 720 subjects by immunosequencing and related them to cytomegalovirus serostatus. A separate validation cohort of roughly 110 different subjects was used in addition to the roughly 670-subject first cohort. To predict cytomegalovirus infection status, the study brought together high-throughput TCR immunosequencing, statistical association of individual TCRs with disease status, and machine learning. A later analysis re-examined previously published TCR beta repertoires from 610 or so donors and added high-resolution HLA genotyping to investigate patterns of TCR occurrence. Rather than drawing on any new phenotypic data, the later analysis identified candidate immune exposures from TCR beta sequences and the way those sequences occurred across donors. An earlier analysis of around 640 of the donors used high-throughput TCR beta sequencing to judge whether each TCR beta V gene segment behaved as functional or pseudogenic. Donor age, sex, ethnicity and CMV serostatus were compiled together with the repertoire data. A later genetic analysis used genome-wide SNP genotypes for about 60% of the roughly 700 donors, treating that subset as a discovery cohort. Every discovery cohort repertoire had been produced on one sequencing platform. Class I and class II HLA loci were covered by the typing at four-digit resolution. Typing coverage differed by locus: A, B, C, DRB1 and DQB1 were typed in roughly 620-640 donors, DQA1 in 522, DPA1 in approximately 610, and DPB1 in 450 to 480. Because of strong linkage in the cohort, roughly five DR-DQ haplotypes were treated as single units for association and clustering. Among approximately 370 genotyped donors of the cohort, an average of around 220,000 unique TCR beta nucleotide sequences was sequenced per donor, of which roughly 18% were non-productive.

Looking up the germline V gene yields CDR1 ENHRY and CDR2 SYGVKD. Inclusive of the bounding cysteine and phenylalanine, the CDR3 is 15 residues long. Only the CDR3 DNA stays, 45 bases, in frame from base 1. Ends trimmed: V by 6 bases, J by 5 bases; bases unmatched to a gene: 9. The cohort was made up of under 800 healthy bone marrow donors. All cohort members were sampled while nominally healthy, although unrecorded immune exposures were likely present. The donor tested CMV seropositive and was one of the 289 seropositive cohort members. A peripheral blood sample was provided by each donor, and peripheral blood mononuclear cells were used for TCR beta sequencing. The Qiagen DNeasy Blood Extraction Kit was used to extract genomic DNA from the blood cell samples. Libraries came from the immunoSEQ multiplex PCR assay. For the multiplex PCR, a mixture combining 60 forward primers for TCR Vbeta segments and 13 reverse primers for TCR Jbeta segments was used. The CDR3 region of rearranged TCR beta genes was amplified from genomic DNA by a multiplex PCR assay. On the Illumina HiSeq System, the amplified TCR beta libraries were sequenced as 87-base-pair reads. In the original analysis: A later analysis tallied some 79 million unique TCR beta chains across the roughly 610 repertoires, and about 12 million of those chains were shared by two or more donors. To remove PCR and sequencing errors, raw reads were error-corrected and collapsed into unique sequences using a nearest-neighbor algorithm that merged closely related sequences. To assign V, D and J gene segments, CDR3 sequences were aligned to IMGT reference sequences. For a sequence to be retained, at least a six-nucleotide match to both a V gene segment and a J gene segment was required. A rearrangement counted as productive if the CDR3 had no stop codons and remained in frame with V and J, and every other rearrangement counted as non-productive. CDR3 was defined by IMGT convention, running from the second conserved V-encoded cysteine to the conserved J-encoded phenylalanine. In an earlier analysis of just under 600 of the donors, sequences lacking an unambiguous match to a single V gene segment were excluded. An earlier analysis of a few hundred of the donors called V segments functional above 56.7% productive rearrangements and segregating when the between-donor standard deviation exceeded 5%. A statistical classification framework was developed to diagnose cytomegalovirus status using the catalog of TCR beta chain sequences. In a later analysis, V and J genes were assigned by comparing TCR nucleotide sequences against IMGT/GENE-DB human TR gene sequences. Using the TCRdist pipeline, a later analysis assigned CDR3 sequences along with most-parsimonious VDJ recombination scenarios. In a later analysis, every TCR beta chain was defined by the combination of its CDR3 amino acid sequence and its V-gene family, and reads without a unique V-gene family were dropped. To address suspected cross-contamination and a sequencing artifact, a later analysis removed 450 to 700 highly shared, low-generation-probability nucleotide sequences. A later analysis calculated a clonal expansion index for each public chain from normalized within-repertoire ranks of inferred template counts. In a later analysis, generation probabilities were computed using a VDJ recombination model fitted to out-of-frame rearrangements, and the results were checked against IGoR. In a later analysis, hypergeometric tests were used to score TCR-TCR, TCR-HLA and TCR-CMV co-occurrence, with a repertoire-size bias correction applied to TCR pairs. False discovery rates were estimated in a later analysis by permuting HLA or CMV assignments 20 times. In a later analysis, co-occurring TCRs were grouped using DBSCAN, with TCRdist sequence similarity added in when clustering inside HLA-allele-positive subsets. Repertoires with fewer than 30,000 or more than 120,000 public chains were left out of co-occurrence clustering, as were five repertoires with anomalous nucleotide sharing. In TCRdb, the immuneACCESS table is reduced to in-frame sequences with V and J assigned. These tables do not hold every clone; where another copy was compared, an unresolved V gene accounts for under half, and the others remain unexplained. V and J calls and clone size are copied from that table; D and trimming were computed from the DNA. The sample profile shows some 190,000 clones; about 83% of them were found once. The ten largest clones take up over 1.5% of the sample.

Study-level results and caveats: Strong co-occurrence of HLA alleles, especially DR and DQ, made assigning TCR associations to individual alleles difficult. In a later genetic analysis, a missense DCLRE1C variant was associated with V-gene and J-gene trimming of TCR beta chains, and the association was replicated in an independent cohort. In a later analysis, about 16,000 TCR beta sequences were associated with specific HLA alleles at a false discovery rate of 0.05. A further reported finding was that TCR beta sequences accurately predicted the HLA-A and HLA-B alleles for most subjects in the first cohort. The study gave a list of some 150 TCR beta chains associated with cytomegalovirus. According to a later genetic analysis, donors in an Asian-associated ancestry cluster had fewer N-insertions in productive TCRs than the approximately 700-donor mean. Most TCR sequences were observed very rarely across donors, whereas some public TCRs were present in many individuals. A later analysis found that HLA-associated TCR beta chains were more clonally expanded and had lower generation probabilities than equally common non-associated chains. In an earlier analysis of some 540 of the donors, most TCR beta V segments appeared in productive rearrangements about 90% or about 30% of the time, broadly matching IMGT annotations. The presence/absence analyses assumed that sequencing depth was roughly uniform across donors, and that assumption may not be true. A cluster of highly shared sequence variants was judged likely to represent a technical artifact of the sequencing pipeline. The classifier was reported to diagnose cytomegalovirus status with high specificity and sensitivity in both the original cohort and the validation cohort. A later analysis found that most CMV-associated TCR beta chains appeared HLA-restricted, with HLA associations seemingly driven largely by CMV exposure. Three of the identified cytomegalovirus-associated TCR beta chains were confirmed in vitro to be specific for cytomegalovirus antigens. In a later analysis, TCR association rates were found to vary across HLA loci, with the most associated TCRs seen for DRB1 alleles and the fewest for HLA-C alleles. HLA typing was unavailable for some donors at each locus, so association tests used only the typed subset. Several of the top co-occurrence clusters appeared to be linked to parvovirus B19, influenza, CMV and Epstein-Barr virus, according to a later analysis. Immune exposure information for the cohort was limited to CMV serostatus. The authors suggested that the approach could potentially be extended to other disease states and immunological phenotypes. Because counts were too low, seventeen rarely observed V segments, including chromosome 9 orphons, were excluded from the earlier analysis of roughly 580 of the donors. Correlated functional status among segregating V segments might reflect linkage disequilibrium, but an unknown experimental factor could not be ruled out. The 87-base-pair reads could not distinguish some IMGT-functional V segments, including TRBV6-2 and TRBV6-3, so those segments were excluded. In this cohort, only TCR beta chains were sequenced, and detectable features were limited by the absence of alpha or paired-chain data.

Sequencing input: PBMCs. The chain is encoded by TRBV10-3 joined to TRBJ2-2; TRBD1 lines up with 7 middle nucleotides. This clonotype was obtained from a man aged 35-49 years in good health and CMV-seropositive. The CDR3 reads CAIRGDRAGTGELFF. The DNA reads TGTGCCATCAGGGGAGACAGGGCAGGGACCGGGGAGCTGTTTTTT.